These 17 T cell receptor beta chains came from one sample sequenced in a study of neoadjuvant nivolumab and ipilimumab in lung cancer (TCRdb year 2020). The method behind the library was the immunoSEQ multiplex PCR assay. TCRdb holds this immuneACCESS table with in-frame rearrangements only. Some clones are missing; in checked studies, unresolved V genes explain under half, and the rest has no known cause. The sample table contains approximately 13,000 clones; only one count was recorded for approximately 68% of them. The ten largest clones add up to almost 25% of the sample. In the paper's terms, the time point label means: at surgical resection after neoadjuvant nivolumab +/- ipilimumab. Source: peripheral blood, taken after neoadjuvant nivolumab, alone or with ipilimumab, at or shortly before surgery. These receptors were collected from an adult with non-small cell lung cancer.

The genes are TRBV5-1 and TRBJ1-5, with no clear D. Trimming left V 4 bases short and J 3 bases short, with 14 bases between. The length of the CDR3 is 15 residues. Germline lookup yields CDR1 SGHRS and CDR2 YFSETQ. The DNA of the CDR3 is TGCGCCAGCAGCCTTGGTCCGGAGGTCAATCAGCCCCAGCATTTT. This translates into CASSLGPEVNQPQHF.

This chain links TRBV5-1 with TRBJ2-7; TRBD1 agrees at 10 bases. The CDR3 has 14 amino acids. V shed 7 bases, J shed 3 bases, and the junction held 7 bases outside the gene matches. Germline V gives CDR1 SGHRS, CDR2 YFSETQ. CDR3 sequence (DNA): TGCGCCAGCCGCCGGGACAGGGGCTACTACGAGCAGTACTTC. Translating gives CASRRDRGYYEQYF.

The V gene is TRBV29-1, the J gene TRBJ2-4; 12 positions agree with TRBD1. CDR1 SQVTM and CDR2 ANQGSEA come from the germline V gene. V dropped 8 bases and J dropped 2; count of bases not matched to a gene: 10. The CDR3 has 16 residues. The CDR3 protein is CSIRGTGGRSKNIQYF. CDR3 nucleotides: TGCAGCATTCGCGGGACAGGGGGCCGATCCAAAAACATTCAGTACTTC.

This chain uses TRBV5-1 with TRBJ2-3; D might be TRBD2 (5 bases). Germline CDR1 and CDR2: SGHRS and YFSETQ. The CDR3 consists of 14 residues. Trimming took 6 bases from V and 3 from J, leaving 14 bases between them. This CDR3 reads CASTLPSLTDTQYF. Written as DNA, the CDR3 is TGCGCCAGCACGCTACCTAGCCTTACAGATACGCAGTATTTT.

The CDR3 nucleotides read TGTGCCTGGAGTGTAAGCCCCAGTGGGCTAGATGGCTACACCTTC. It codes for CAWSVSPSGLDGYTF. The chain carries TRBV30 and TRBJ1-2; D unclear. The germline CDR1 and CDR2 sequences are GTSNPN and SVGIG (reference sequence). The CDR3 is made up of 15 amino acids. Trimming took 0 bases from V and 6 from J, leaving 17 bases between them.

Only a few counts were recorded for this clone. This chain connects TRBV6-1 to TRBJ1-2; D gene unclear. Looked up from germline, CDR1 is MNHNS and CDR2 is SASEGT. The V end lost 3 bases, the J end lost 2 bases, and 4 bases lay between the germline ends. This CDR3 is 12 amino acids long. In DNA, the CDR3 is TGTGCCAGCAGTGAGCAGAACTATGGCTACACCTTC. This sequence encodes CASSEQNYGYTF.

The chain combines TRBV27 with TRBJ2-7; 8 nucleotides line up with TRBD1. CDR1 and CDR2 (germline): MNHEY, SMNVEV (reference sequence). The CDR3 has 14 amino acids. Trimming at V came to 4 bases and at J to 7 bases, leaving 9 bases not matched to a gene. The CDR3, as DNA: TGTGCCAGCAGTTCGACAGGGGCACGTAATGAGCAGTACTTC. It specifies CASSSTGARNEQYF.

This clone was seen more than once but under ten times. The J gene is TRBJ1-5, the V gene TRBV5-1; TRBD1 matches at 7 bases. CDR3 length: 15 residues. Germline CDR1 is SGHRS and CDR2 is YFSETQ. The J segment lost 0 bases and the V segment lost 3 bases, leaving 3 bases of the junction unmatched. CDR3 bases: TGCGCCAGCAGCTCCGGGACAGATAGCAATCAGCCCCAGCATTTT. It codes for CASSSGTDSNQPQHF.

This clone showed up just a few times. The chain couples TRBV5-1 to TRBJ2-1, with 13 bases fitting TRBD2. The CDR3 spans 15 residues. V gave up 5 bases and J gave up 4 bases; unmatched junction bases: 3. Germline V gene data show CDR1 as SGHRS and CDR2 as YFSETQ. CDR3 in DNA: TGCGCCAGCAGTCGGACTAGCGGGAGTTACAATGAGCAGTTCTTC. Its protein product is CASSRTSGSYNEQFF.

This chain links TRBV7-2 with TRBJ2-7; 8 bases are a match to TRBD1. The CDR3 runs to 14 residues. The germline V gene has CDR1 SGHTA and CDR2 FQGNSA. V shed 0 bases and J 6 bases; nucleotides not matched to a gene: 4. The CDR3: CASSLAGTGREQYF. The CDR3, as DNA: TGTGCCAGCAGCTTAGCAGGGACAGGACGCGAGCAGTACTTC.

There are a few counts of this clone. The rearrangement uses TRBV7-9 and TRBJ2-7, with 7 bases identical to TRBD1. Germline V gene data show CDR1 as SEHNR and CDR2 as FQNEAQ (reference sequence). The CDR3 covers 14 residues. V dropped 4 bases and J dropped 3; count of bases not matched to a gene: 6. The CDR3 nucleotides read TGTGCCAGCAGCTCCGGGACAGCAAGCTACGAGCAGTACTTC. The encoded protein is CASSSGTASYEQYF. The variable domain in full, with the rest retrieved from reference TRBV7-9 and TRBJ2-7, is DTGVSQNPRHKITKRGQNVTFRCDPISEHNRLYWYRQTLGQGPEFLTYFQNEAQLEKSRLLSDRFSAERPKGSFSTLEIQRTEQGDSAMYLCASSSGTASYEQYFGPGTRLTVT.

The chain is built from TRBV4-1 and TRBJ1-1; tentatively, D is TRBD1 (6 bases). V shed 0 bases and J shed 1 base, with 12 bases lying between them. The CDR3 runs 16 residues. The germline CDR1 and CDR2 sequences are MGHRA and YSYEKL. CDR3: CASSQDPGQTNTEAFF. The CDR3 bases are TGCGCCAGCAGCCAAGATCCGGGACAAACGAACACTGAAGCTTTCTTT.

This clone was counted only a few times. This chain joins TRBV18 and TRBJ2-5; D ambiguous. CDR1 KGHSH and CDR2 LQKENI come from the germline V gene. This CDR3 is built from 13 residues. V lost 7 bases and J 2 bases, leaving 11 bases between the germline ends. The CDR3 nucleotides read TGTGCCAGCTTTGCAGGAGTTCAAGAGACCCAGTACTTC. Translated, it gives CASFAGVQETQYF. Using reference TRBV18 and TRBJ2-5 for the parts outside the CDR3, the full variable domain is NAGVMQNPRHLVRRRGQEARLRCSPMKGHSHVYWYRQLPEEGLKFMVYLQKENIIDESGMPKERFSAEFPKEGPSILRIQQVVRGDSAAYFCASFAGVQETQYFGPGTRLLVL.

V usage is TRBV7-9 and J usage is TRBJ2-7; 8 bases are a match to TRBD2. Germline V gene lookup returns CDR1 SEHNR and CDR2 FQNEAQ (reference sequence). CDR3 length: 14 amino acids. Trimming at V came to 3 bases and at J to 9 bases, leaving 10 bases not matched to a gene. CDR3 in amino acids: CASSFGLAGSGQYF. CDR3 in DNA: TGTGCCAGCAGCTTTGGGCTAGCGGGTAGTGGGCAGTACTTC.

The CDR3 DNA reads TGTGCCTGGAGTGTTGGGTTATGGCGTTACGAGCAGTACTTC. As protein: CAWSVGLWRYEQYF. The gene calls are TRBV30 and TRBJ2-7, with D hard to call. Germline CDR1 and CDR2: GTSNPN and SVGIG (reference sequence). CDR3 length: 14 amino acids. V lost 0 bases and J lost 4, with 13 bases in between. Supplemented by reference TRBV30 and TRBJ2-7, the full variable domain reads SQTIHQWPATLVQPVGSPLSLECTVEGTSNPNLYWYRQAAGRGLQLLFYSVGIGQISSEVPQNLSASRPQDRQFILSSKKLLLSDSGFYLCAWSVGLWRYEQYFGPGTRLTVT.

This clone was counted a few times. This chain connects TRBV18 to TRBJ2-5; no clear D. This CDR3 spans 14 amino acids. Trimming shortened V by 3 bases and J by 7 bases, and 15 bases separated the two germline ends. Germline V CDR1 and CDR2: KGHSH, LQKENI. The CDR3 region has the DNA TGTGCCAGCTCACCCGGGCCAACAAGACGGACCCAGTACTTC. Amino acids: CASSPGPTRRTQYF.

The CDR3 protein is CASRANRARNTEAFF. The CDR3 nucleotides are TGTGCCAGCAGAGCAAACAGGGCAAGGAACACTGAAGCTTTCTTT. This chain uses TRBV2 with TRBJ1-1; a weak D match, TRBD1 (6 bases). This CDR3 region has 15 residues. Trimming stripped 6 bases from V and 1 base from J, with 15 bases between. Germline assignment: CDR1 SNHLY and CDR2 FYNNEI. The entire variable domain, with the rest obtained from reference TRBV2 and TRBJ1-1, is as follows: EPEVTQTPSHQVTQMGQEVILRCVPISNHLYFYWYRQILGQKVEFLVSFYNNEISEKSEIFDDQFSVERPDGSNFTLKIRSTKLEDSAMYFCASRANRARNTEAFFGQGTRLTVV.